One sample yielded the 6 T cell receptor beta chains listed below, sequenced in a study of vaccination effects on CD4 cells after COVID-19. ViraFEST expansion of antigen-specific CD4+ T cells with viral peptide pools preceded sequencing. Culture proceeded for under twelve days, and CD4+ T cells were then isolated. The person's infection with SARS-CoV-2, confirmed by PCR, took place between March and December 2020. Participants completed two doses of the BNT162b2 or mRNA-1273 vaccine. These receptors have no identified antigens. Profiled with immunoSEQ multiplex PCR; TCRdb holds only in-frame clones, not every one. The repertoire holds under 15,000 clones, 80% seen once, with 15% to 20% in the top ten. The sequencing here drew on CD4+ T cells from PBMCs cultured with SARS-CoV-2 spike peptides, taken after COVID-19 vaccination. The source is a human donor who had a prior SARS-CoV-2 infection.

V gene TRBV9 combines with J gene TRBJ2-3; the match to TRBD2 covers 16 bases. The CDR3 has 19 residues. With V trimmed by 3 bases and J by 8 bases, 15 bases remained unmatched. Germline CDR1 and CDR2: SGDLS and YYNGEE. This chain's CDR3 is CASSEGTSGGEPLQATQYF. The CDR3 nucleotides read TGTGCCAGCAGCGAGGGGACTAGCGGGGGGGAGCCGCTCCAGGCTACGCAGTATTTT. The full variable domain, in which reference TRBV9 and TRBJ2-3 provide the parts outside the CDR3, is DSGVTQTPKHLITATGQRVTLRCSPRSGDLSVYWYQQSLDQGLQFLIQYYNGEERAKGNILERFSAQQFPDLHSELNLSSLELGDSALYFCASSEGTSGGEPLQATQYFGPGTRLTVL.

The chain employs TRBV11-2 and TRBJ2-7; D gene unclear. V lost 2 bases to trimming and J lost 2 bases, with 10 bases between them. Germline values: CDR1 SGHAT, CDR2 FQNNGV. The CDR3 consists of 14 residues. In nucleotides, the CDR3 is TGTGCCAGCAGCTTACAGGTAGTGGCCTACGAGCAGTACTTC. Translating gives CASSLQVVAYEQYF.

This sequence joins TRBV7-3 and TRBJ1-2, with 7 bases identical to TRBD1. The CDR3 length is 15 residues. Germline V CDR1 and CDR2: SGHTA, FQGTGA. Trimming removed 0 bases from V and 6 bases from J; junction bases left unmatched: 7. CDR3 protein: CASSLTPGQIHGYTF. The CDR3 nucleotides are TGTGCCAGCAGCTTAACTCCGGGACAGATCCATGGCTACACCTTC.

The rearrangement joins TRBV7-2 to TRBJ2-5; D gene unclear. CDR3 length: 14 amino acids. Germline values: CDR1 SGHTA, CDR2 FQGNSA. V was cut by 0 bases and J by 5 bases, with 10 bases left in between. The CDR3 DNA sequence: TGTGCCAGCAGCTTAGCGGCAGGTGGGGAGACCCAGTACTTC. Translation gives CASSLAAGGETQYF. The full variable domain, with the rest looked up from reference TRBV7-2 and TRBJ2-5, is GAGVSQSPSNKVTEKGKDVELRCDPISGHTALYWYRQSLGQGLEFLIYFQGNSAPDKSGLPSDRFSAERTGGSVSTLTIQRTQQEDSAVYLCASSLAAGGETQYFGPGTRLLVL.

V and J are TRBV7-3 and TRBJ2-2; no definite D call. V lost 2 bases and J lost 3, with 7 bases in between. The germline gives CDR1 SGHTA, CDR2 FQGTGA. This CDR3 is built from 14 residues. CDR3 sequence (DNA): TGTGCCAGCAGCTTAGCACCGTACACCGGGGAGCTGTTTTTT. Translated, it gives CASSLAPYTGELFF.

The gene calls are TRBV9 and TRBJ1-1, with D possibly being TRBD1 (5 bases). Trimming took off 0 bases at V and 1 base at J, with 31 bases between the two ends. The CDR3 extends over 22 amino acids. Germline CDR1 and CDR2: SGDLS and YYNGEE. The DNA for the CDR3 is TGTGCCAGCAGCGTAGCTACCAGGGTCCCCAGCCTTGCCACCACTACGAACACTGAAGCTTTCTTT. It encodes CASSVATRVPSLATTTNTEAFF.